These 30 T cell receptor beta chains share one sample of origin, sequenced in a study of shared T cell receptors in the human thymus. Profiled with immunoSEQ multiplex PCR; TCRdb holds only in-frame clones, not every one. Of 500,000 to 750,000 clones listed, approximately 88% are singletons. This sample was also put to use in a study of human thymus T cells.

Sequencing was carried out using thymocytes. These receptors were obtained from a boy in the first two years of life with a congenital heart defect.

This clone was counted once. For the CDR3, the DNA is TGTGCCAGCAGTGAAGGGACAGGGGCTAAGGAGCAGTTCTTC. Protein product: CASSEGTGAKEQFF. V usage is TRBV2 and J usage is TRBJ2-1; 9 bases match TRBD1. V shed 1 base and J 10 bases; nucleotides not matched to a gene: 5. CDR3 length equals 14 residues. CDR1 and CDR2 from the germline V gene are SNHLY and FYNNEI.

The chain links TRBV11-2 to TRBJ2-1; TRBD2 matches 7 bases. Germline V gene data show CDR1 as SGHAT and CDR2 as FQNNGV. The V and J ends lost 4 bases and 0 bases, in that order; junction bases with no gene match: 6. The CDR3 runs to 16 residues. The CDR3 DNA is TGTGCCAGCAGCTGCCCTAGCGGCAGCTCCTACAATGAGCAGTTCTTC. It yields the protein CASSCPSGSSYNEQFF.

V and J are TRBV5-4 and TRBJ2-7; 11 positions agree with TRBD2. CDR1 and CDR2 (germline): SGHNT, YYREEE (reference sequence). The V segment lost 1 base and the J segment 5 bases; nucleotides outside the gene matches: 11. The CDR3 length is 17 residues. The CDR3 sequence: CASSLSLAGGGGHEQYF. The CDR3 DNA is TGTGCCAGCAGCTTGTCCCTAGCGGGAGGCGGGGGCCACGAGCAGTACTTC.

Here the CDR3 reads CASSPSHRGSSPYEQYF. The CDR3 DNA sequence: TGCGCCAGCAGCCCATCCCACAGGGGCTCCTCCCCCTACGAGCAGTACTTC. This chain connects TRBV4-1 to TRBJ2-7; 7 nucleotides match TRBD1. The CDR3 length is 17 residues. V shed 4 bases and J 2 bases; nucleotides not matched to a gene: 14. Germline values: CDR1 MGHRA, CDR2 YSYEKL.

The chain carries TRBV30 and TRBJ2-2; no clear D gene. With 0 bases removed from V and 0 bases from J, the gap between germline ends came to 5 bases. In germline, CDR1 is GTSNPN, CDR2 SVGIG (reference sequence). This CDR3 is built from 14 residues. This chain's CDR3 is CAWSVSSNTGELFF. The CDR3 DNA reads as TGTGCCTGGAGTGTATCTTCGAACACCGGGGAGCTGTTTTTT.

This clone was found a few times. The J gene is TRBJ2-4, the V gene TRBV4-3; 7 bases align to TRBD1. V shed 1 base and J 2 bases; nucleotides not matched to a gene: 5. Germline CDR1 and CDR2: LGHNA and YSLEER. CDR3 length equals 16 residues. The CDR3: CASSQAGQDSKNIQYF. The CDR3 DNA reads as TGCGCCAGCAGCCAAGCCGGACAGGATTCCAAAAACATTCAGTACTTC.

The chain uses TRBV29-1 and TRBJ2-1; TRBD2 matches at 7 bases. The CDR3 spans 16 residues. V shed 3 bases, J shed 5 bases, and the junction held 13 bases outside the gene matches. The germline CDR1 and CDR2 sequences are SQVTM and ANQGSEA. The CDR3 sequence is CSVDGSGQRDHNEQFF. DNA for the CDR3: TGCAGCGTTGATGGGTCAGGGCAGCGGGACCACAATGAGCAGTTCTTC.

This sequence joins TRBV6-4 and TRBJ1-5; D ambiguous. CDR1 is MRHNA and CDR2 is SNTAGT in the germline V gene. This CDR3 comprises 14 residues. V lost 6 bases and J lost 2, with 11 bases in between. The CDR3 spells CASRILGGNQPQHF. CDR3 coding DNA: TGTGCCAGCAGGATCCTGGGAGGCAATCAGCCCCAGCATTTT.

This clone was seen just once. The gene calls are TRBV15 and TRBJ2-7; 8 bases are shared with TRBD1. Germline V gives CDR1 LNHNV, CDR2 YYDKDF (reference sequence). CDR3 length equals 16 residues. Trimming cost V 0 bases and J 2 bases; bases outside gene matches: 6. CDR3 DNA: TGTGCCACCAGCAGAGATCGATACAGGGGGGCCTACGAGCAGTACTTC. Translation: CATSRDRYRGAYEQYF.

This chain uses TRBV6-4 with TRBJ2-3, with D possibly being TRBD1 (5 bases). V was clipped by 2 bases and J by 2 bases, with 8 bases between them. Germline-derived CDR1 and CDR2 are MRHNA and SNTAGT. The CDR3 length is 14 residues. The CDR3 protein is CASSDRGLTDTQYF. The CDR3, as DNA: TGTGCCAGCAGTGACAGGGGCCTCACAGATACGCAGTATTTT.

The chain has TRBV6-5 and TRBJ2-7, with TRBD1 matching over 9 bases. Unmatched junction bases numbered 3, after V lost 1 base and J lost 2 bases. This CDR3 is built from 15 residues. The V gene's germline CDR1 is MNHEY and CDR2 SVGAGI. CDR3 nucleotides: TGTGCCAGCAGTTACTGGGACAGGGATACCTACGAGCAGTACTTC. This gives the protein CASSYWDRDTYEQYF.

This clone has a handful of counts. The J gene is TRBJ2-7, the V gene TRBV2; maybe TRBD2 (6 bases). V lost 4 bases, J lost 5 bases, and 12 bases lay in between. Germline V gives CDR1 SNHLY, CDR2 FYNNEI. The CDR3 consists of 13 residues. CDR3 in DNA: TGTGCCAGCAGTGTTGGTGGCGGGGACGAGCAGTACTTC. Its protein product is CASSVGGGDEQYF.

This chain connects TRBV7-6 to TRBJ1-1, with 12 bases matching TRBD1. The CDR3 runs 15 residues. Germline V lookup: CDR1 SGHVS, CDR2 FNYEAQ. The ends lost 5 bases at V and 2 bases at J; junction bases unmatched: 3. CDR3 amino acids: CASSRDRGRNTEAFF. DNA for the CDR3: TGTGCCAGCAGCCGGGACAGGGGGCGAAACACTGAAGCTTTCTTT.

The rearrangement links TRBV14 to TRBJ2-7; 11 bases align to TRBD1. Trimming took 0 bases from V and 2 from J; bases not matched to a gene: 0. This CDR3 has 15 amino acids. Germline assignment: CDR1 SGHDN and CDR2 FVKESK. The CDR3 DNA sequence: TGTGCCAGCAGCCAAGAGGGACAGGGGGCCTACGAGCAGTACTTC. Translated, it gives CASSQEGQGAYEQYF. Full variable domain (missing parts from reference TRBV14 and TRBJ2-7): EAGVTQFPSHSVIEKGQTVTLRCDPISGHDNLYWYRRVMGKEIKFLLHFVKESKQDESGMPNNRFLAERTGGTYSTLKVQPAELEDSGVYFCASSQEGQGAYEQYFGPGTRLTVT.

The V call is TRBV29-1, the J call TRBJ1-2; 8 nucleotides line up with TRBD1. After removal of 4 bases from V and 6 bases from J, the junction contained 1 base not matched to a gene. The CDR3 runs 11 residues. Per germline, CDR1 SQVTM and CDR2 ANQGSEA. The CDR3 coding sequence is TGCAGCGTTGGGACAGGGAATGGCTACACCTTC. Residues: CSVGTGNGYTF.

This clone was recorded only once. This rearrangement joins TRBV6-1 to TRBJ1-5, with D possibly being TRBD1 (5 bases). The germline V gene encodes CDR1 MNHNS and CDR2 SASEGT. The ends were cut back, 10 bases at V and 7 bases at J, with 17 bases in the middle. The CDR3 covers 13 residues. The DNA for the CDR3 is TGTGCCACTGGGGCTGTCATGCACCAGCCCCAGCATTTT. Its protein is CATGAVMHQPQHF.

The chain is built from TRBV19 and TRBJ1-2; TRBD1 agrees at 9 bases. Per germline, CDR1 LNHDA and CDR2 SQIVND (reference sequence). Germline trimming cut 5 bases from V and 4 bases from J; bases unmatched to any gene: 11. CDR3 size: 16 residues. The CDR3 loop is CASSSRDRVPGYGYTF. The CDR3 region has the DNA TGTGCCAGTAGTTCCCGGGACAGGGTACCTGGCTATGGCTACACCTTC.

The V gene is TRBV28, the J gene TRBJ2-1; TRBD2 is a possible D gene (5 bases). V was trimmed by 8 bases and J by 8 bases, leaving 16 bases between them. This CDR3 contains 13 residues. Germline CDR1 reads MDHEN; CDR2 reads SYDVKM. CDR3 sequence: CASGPLPDYEQFF. CDR3 coding DNA: TGTGCCAGCGGGCCACTCCCGGACTATGAGCAGTTCTTC.

The rearrangement uses TRBV28 and TRBJ1-1; D not resolved. This CDR3 has 15 amino acids. The germline V gene encodes CDR1 MDHEN and CDR2 SYDVKM. V lost 5 bases and J lost 1, with 14 bases in between. Written as DNA, the CDR3 is TGTGCCAGCAGTCCGGGCGGGGTGGGGAACACTGAAGCTTTCTTT. Protein product: CASSPGGVGNTEAFF.

CDR3 sequence reads: CASSPHVWREGNEQFF. In DNA, the CDR3 is TGTGCCAGCAGTCCTCATGTGTGGCGGGAGGGGAATGAGCAGTTCTTC. V usage is TRBV27 and J usage is TRBJ2-1, with 9 bases fitting TRBD2. The CDR3 consists of 16 residues. Losses at the gene ends were 5 bases for V and 7 bases for J; bases not matched to a gene: 12. Germline assignment: CDR1 MNHEY and CDR2 SMNVEV (reference sequence).

The genes are TRBV27 and TRBJ2-3, with D possibly being TRBD1 (5 bases). V gave up 7 bases and J gave up 2 bases, with 10 bases separating them. The length of the CDR3 is 13 residues. Germline values: CDR1 MNHEY, CDR2 SMNVEV (reference sequence). CDR3 nucleotide sequence: TGTGCCAGCAAGGACACCAACACAGATACGCAGTATTTT. It yields the protein CASKDTNTDTQYF.

This chain links TRBV12-5 with TRBJ2-7; TRBD2 agrees at 8 bases. With 9 bases clipped from V and 3 bases from J, the junction kept 13 bases outside the gene matches. Germline V gene lookup returns CDR1 LGHNT and CDR2 FRNRAP. The CDR3 runs to 15 residues. The CDR3 sequence: CASGGDGTVYYEQYF. CDR3 in DNA: TGTGCTAGCGGGGGGGATGGGACTGTTTACTACGAGCAGTACTTC.

The chain carries TRBV4-1 and TRBJ2-5, with 10 bases lining up with TRBD2. With the DNA end fitting TRBJ2-7 better, the J assignment may be wrong. The germline CDR1 and CDR2 sequences are MGHRA and YSYEKL. This CDR3 is 17 amino acids long. CDR3 loop: CASSRRPHSGRPYEQYF. CDR3 bases: TGCGCCAGCAGCCGCAGACCTCATAGCGGGAGGCCCTACGAGCAGTACTTC.

The rearrangement uses TRBV5-6 and TRBJ1-5, with 8 bases lining up with TRBD1. V was pared by 0 bases and J by 1 base, with 9 bases of the junction left unmatched. CDR3 size: 18 residues. Germline CDR1 reads SGHDT; CDR2 reads YYEEEE. The CDR3 sequence is CASSLAADRARSNQPQHF. CDR3 bases: TGTGCCAGCAGCTTGGCCGCGGACAGGGCGAGAAGCAATCAGCCCCAGCATTTT.

With respect to this clone: The junction and the germline gene differ at one end; a read error may be behind it. V is TRBV7-7 and J is TRBJ2-5; no reliable D call. Per germline, CDR1 SSHAT and CDR2 FNYEAQ (reference sequence). The CDR3 extends over 13 amino acids. In nucleotides, the CDR3 is TGTGCTAGCAGCCGAGGATCCCAAGAGACCCAGTACTTC. Residues: CASSRGSQETQYF.

The chain employs TRBV12-1 and TRBJ2-2; the table's D call TRBD2 went unverified against the DNA. TRBV12-1 is a listed pseudogene. The CDR3 totals 19 residues. The chain's CDR3 is CASSFVGGMGAANTGELFF. CDR3 in DNA: TGTGCCAGCAGCTTTGTTGGTGGGATGGGAGCCGCGAACACCGGGGAGCTGTTTTTT.

About this clone: The junction does not match germline at one end; this may be a read error. This chain links TRBV7-3 with TRBJ2-2; 9 bases match TRBD1. Germline CDR1 SGHTA, CDR2 FQGTGA. The CDR3 sequence is 14 residues long. CDR3 DNA: TGTGCCAGCAGACAGGGGGCGAAGACCGGGGAGCTGTTTTTT. As protein: CASRQGAKTGELFF.

This clone was counted only a few times. The chain couples TRBV6-5 to TRBJ2-2, with D possibly matching TRBD2 (5 bases). Between the trimmed V and J ends, which lost 9 bases and 3 bases, there was a span of 11 bases. From germline, CDR1 is MNHEY and CDR2 SVGAGI. CDR3 length: 13 residues. As DNA, the CDR3 is TGTGCCAGTTCAAAGAGGGACACCGGGGAGCTGTTTTTT. This gives the protein CASSKRDTGELFF.

The chain combines TRBV28 with TRBJ1-2; D is uncertain. CDR1 and CDR2 (germline): MDHEN, SYDVKM. There are 14 residues in the CDR3. V was clipped by 5 bases and J by 5 bases, with 15 bases between them. CDR3 in amino acids: CASSPPPGEYGYTF. CDR3 in DNA: TGTGCCAGCAGTCCCCCCCCCGGGGAATATGGCTACACCTTC.

The chain employs TRBV4-3 and TRBJ2-2, with 8 nucleotides matching TRBD1. CDR1 is LGHNA, CDR2 YSLEER, per germline. CDR3 length: 17 residues. After removal of 0 bases from V and 3 bases from J, the junction contained 6 bases not matched to a gene. CDR3 amino acids: CASSQEKQGADTGELFF. CDR3 coding DNA: TGCGCCAGCAGCCAAGAAAAGCAGGGGGCGGACACCGGGGAGCTGTTTTTT.